This TCR beta chain was sequenced during a study of CD8 T cells in ankylosing spondylitis. This clonotype has at least ten counts. Germline CDR1 and CDR2: SGDLS and YYNGEE. Trimming left V 0 bases short and J 10 bases short, with 8 bases between. The CDR3 length is 13 residues. One entry per CDR3 protein results from TCRdb running MiXCR on the 5' RACE reads. The sample includes almost 30,000 distinct CDR3 sequences, 5.3% of them seen just once. Sequencing used blood, either unsorted or a sorted T cell fraction (not recorded which). This chain joins TRBV9 and TRBJ1-6; D is undetermined. The receptor's source is a female donor with ankylosing spondylitis or in good health (not recorded which). The CDR3 nucleotides read TGTGCCAGCAGCGTAGGGGTGGGGTCACCCCTCCACTTT. Its translation is CASSVGVGSPLHF.